This T cell receptor (beta chain) comes out of a study of early T cells in non-severe SARS-CoV-2 infection. This clonotype counts as medium-sized. Via MiXCR, TCRdb re-called the 5' RACE reads, giving one row per CDR3 protein. The table has roughly 55,000 distinct CDR3 sequences, about 15% seen once. In germline, CDR1 is SEHNR, CDR2 FQNEAQ (reference sequence). CDR3 length: 16 residues. V was trimmed by 1 base and J by 2 bases, leaving 15 bases between them. The J gene is TRBJ2-7, the V gene TRBV7-9; TRBD2 is a possible D gene (6 bases). This receptor was obtained from an adult who was a healthcare worker with PCR-confirmed SARS-CoV-2 infection or an uninfected control (not recorded which). The source was whole blood, collected at baseline. The CDR3 spells CASSLEASAVPYEQYF. CDR3 sequence (DNA): TGTGCCAGCAGCTTAGAGGCTAGCGCAGTCCCCTACGAGCAGTACTTC.